The table lists the clone carrying this T cell receptor (beta chain) with a count of one. Its antigen is not identified. The length of the CDR3 is 14 residues. With 5 bases removed from V and 6 bases from J, the gap between germline ends came to 11 bases. CDR1 SGHTA and CDR2 FQGNSA come from the germline V gene. This sample is part of a study of vaccination and CD4 T cells after COVID-19. Turning to the study itself: Overlapping peptides of the spike proteins of SARS-CoV-2, HCoV-NL63, HCoV-OC43 and HCoV-229E were used for cell stimulation.

The treatment was: roughly 10-day PBMC culture with coronavirus spike peptide pools or control peptides (ViraFEST assay). Peptide pool stimulation in ViraFEST expanded antigen-specific T cells, whose TCRs were then sequenced. At the Johns Hopkins FTIC core, DNA taken from cultured CD4+ T cells was sequenced by way of the Oncomine TCR Beta short-read assay. From the PCR reads, TCRdb called clonotypes with MiXCR, one entry per CDR3 protein. The sample shows 9,500 to 14,000 distinct CDR3 sequences, roughly 72% of them seen only once. This rearrangement joins TRBV7-2 to TRBJ1-6, with a possible D match to TRBD1 (6 bases). The receptor's source is a human donor who had recovered from COVID-19. Sample: CD4+ T cells from blood, cultured in vitro. Here the CDR3 DNA reads TGTGCCAGCAGCATACAGGGTCCTAATTCACCCCTCCACTTT. Its protein is CASSIQGPNSPLHF.